The sequence of this T cell receptor beta chain was determined in a study of PD-L1 blockade in urothelial cancer. PCRs were each spiked with synthetic TCR analog templates. Sequencing used immunoSEQ multiplex PCR; TCRdb keeps in-frame clones, though not all of them. Of 70,000 to 75,000 clones in the sample, 90% were seen once. The time point denotes: pretreatment peripheral blood. The sample here was PBMCs, taken around atezolizumab (anti-PD-L1) treatment. The origin of this receptor is a man between 65 and 85 years old with urothelial cancer.

Here the CDR3 DNA reads TGTGCCAGCAGCTACGTGAGGGGGAGGGTTGGAGAGACCCAGTACTTC. Its translation is CASSYVRGRVGETQYF. The chain combines TRBV7-8 with TRBJ2-5; D may be TRBD2 (7 bases). Germline V CDR1 and CDR2: SGHVS, FQNEAQ. Trimming left V 4 bases short and J 4 bases short, with 19 bases between. The length of the CDR3 is 16 residues.